There are many counts of the clone carrying this TCR beta chain. Its antigen is unidentified. This sample was taken from a study of metastatic and nonmetastatic thyroid tumors. About the study: Repertoires from malignant and benign thyroid patients were compared across blood and tumor or nodule tissue. Whole-study results and caveats: Malignant thyroid tumors reportedly exceeded benign nodules significantly in TCR beta diversity, with the difference appearing in blood and tumor.

None of the patients had undergone any treatment ahead of thyroid surgery. Authors' methods: The study built a papillary thyroid cancer distant-metastasis classifier from CDR3 differences across clinicopathological groups. MiXCR was used by TCRdb to re-call the PCR reads. TCRdb, not the original authors, processed these V and J calls. The sample has around 19,000 clones; roughly 12% are singletons. The germline V gene has CDR1 SGDLS and CDR2 YYNGEE. The CDR3 runs to 16 residues. Trimming took off 4 bases at V and 3 bases at J, with 16 bases between the two ends. The receptor was derived from a female donor with papillary thyroid cancer or a benign thyroid nodule (not recorded which). Some clones in this sample may be carry-over from other donors' samples. The sequencing sample was made of blood. The chain has TRBV9 and TRBJ2-2, with D perhaps matching TRBD2 (6 bases). Written as DNA, the CDR3 is TGTGCCAGCAGCCCCATCGGGAGAGAGGACACCGGGGAGCTGTTTTTT. The encoded protein is CASSPIGREDTGELFF. The full variable domain, rest sourced from reference TRBV9 and TRBJ2-2, is DSGVTQTPKHLITATGQRVTLRCSPRSGDLSVYWYQQSLDQGLQFLIQYYNGEERAKGNILERFSAQQFPDLHSELNLSSLELGDSALYFCASSPIGREDTGELFFGEGSRLTVL.